The 21 T cell receptor beta chains in this list originate from one sample, sequenced in a study of T-cell memory formation after mild COVID-19. In TCRdb, the 5' RACE reads were re-called with MiXCR into one record per CDR3 protein. The table records approximately 150,000 distinct CDR3 sequences, about 5.7% of them present only once. The sequencing input was PBMCs or a T cell subset sorted from them (not recorded which). Source of these receptors: an adult woman who had mild COVID-19 (a few samples of this study predate the infection). Cell type and time point are not known.

This clonotype occurred many times. The chain recombines TRBV7-9 with TRBJ2-7, with D tentatively TRBD1 (5 bases). The CDR3 length is 14 residues. Germline V gives CDR1 SEHNR, CDR2 FQNEAQ (reference sequence). Trimming shortened V by 3 bases and J by 5 bases, and 14 bases separated the two germline ends. This chain's CDR3 is CASSFPRVVDEQYF. The CDR3 region has the DNA TGTGCCAGCAGCTTCCCCAGGGTAGTCGACGAGCAGTACTTC. Full variable domain (outside the CDR3, taken from reference TRBV7-9 and TRBJ2-7): DTGVSQNPRHKITKRGQNVTFRCDPISEHNRLYWYRQTLGQGPEFLTYFQNEAQLEKSRLLSDRFSAERPKGSFSTLEIQRTEQGDSAMYLCASSFPRVVDEQYFGPGTRLTVT.

This clonotype was counted a few times. This rearrangement joins TRBV7-8 to TRBJ2-1, with D maybe TRBD1 (5 bases). The CDR3 spans 13 residues. Germline V lookup: CDR1 SGHVS, CDR2 FQNEAQ. With 11 bases removed from V and 4 bases from J, the gap between germline ends came to 15 bases. In DNA, the CDR3 is TGTGCCTCAGGCAGGGTTGGGTACAATGAGCAGTTCTTC. It specifies CASGRVGYNEQFF. The full variable domain, rest sourced from reference TRBV7-8 and TRBJ2-1, is GAGVSQSPRYKVAKRGQDVALRCDPISGHVSLFWYQQALGQGPEFLTYFQNEAQLDKSGLPSDRFFAERPEGSVSTLKIQRTQQEDSAVYLCASGRVGYNEQFFGPGTRLTVL.

In its sample, this clonotype was seen a few times. The rearrangement joins TRBV19 to TRBJ1-5; the D is unclear. Trimming cost V 5 bases and J 13 bases, with 18 bases left between them. CDR1 and CDR2 from the germline V gene are LNHDA and SQIVND (reference sequence). This CDR3 has 13 residues. The DNA for the CDR3 is TGTGCCAGTAGTCTCTCCACAACTCAGCGGCAGCATTTT. Protein: CASSLSTTQRQHF. Drawing the rest from reference TRBV19 and TRBJ1-5, the complete variable domain is DGGITQSPKYLFRKEGQNVTLSCEQNLNHDAMYWYRQDPGQGLRLIYYSQIVNDFQKGDIAEGYSVSREKKESFPLTVTSAQKNPTAFYLCASSLSTTQRQHFGDGTRLSIL.

The chain couples TRBV7-8 to TRBJ1-1; D gene ambiguous. The CDR3 spans 14 residues. V was clipped by 5 bases and J by 7 bases, with 17 bases between them. The V gene's germline CDR1 is SGHVS and CDR2 FQNEAQ. CDR3 residues: CASSQHAVSGEAFF. The DNA for the CDR3 is TGTGCCAGCAGCCAACACGCGGTTAGTGGTGAAGCTTTCTTT.

The chain is built from TRBV12-3 or TRBV12-4 and TRBJ2-7; TRBD2 aligns across 7 bases. This CDR3 spans 16 amino acids. Trimming at V came to 8 bases and at J to 0 bases, leaving 13 bases not matched to a gene. This chain's CDR3 is CASGVRWGLSSYEQYF. CDR3 in DNA: TGTGCCAGCGGAGTACGTTGGGGACTATCCTCCTACGAGCAGTACTTC.

The chain is built from TRBV5-4 and TRBJ2-3; the D gene could be TRBD1 or TRBD2 (5 bases each). CDR3 size: 14 residues. The germline V gene has CDR1 SGHNT and CDR2 YYREEE (reference sequence). The V and J ends lost 4 bases and 3 bases respectively, with 12 bases between them. The CDR3 sequence: CASSQGAGTDTQYF. DNA of the CDR3: TGTGCCAGCAGCCAGGGAGCTGGTACAGATACGCAGTATTTT.

This clonotype is medium-sized by share. The chain employs TRBV5-1 and TRBJ2-5; perhaps TRBD2 as D (6 bases). Per germline, CDR1 SGHRS and CDR2 YFSETQ. Trimming removed 7 bases at V and 2 bases at J, with 12 bases between. CDR3 length: 13 amino acids. In nucleotides, the CDR3 is TGCGCCAGCCGTAAAGGACTACAAGAGACCCAGTACTTC. It encodes CASRKGLQETQYF.

This chain uses TRBV19 with TRBJ1-1, with D possibly matching TRBD1 (5 bases). The CDR3 has 13 amino acids. The V end was cut by 2 bases, the J end by 5 bases, with 9 bases between. CDR1 and CDR2 from the germline V gene are LNHDA and SQIVND (reference sequence). The CDR3 reads CASSIQGGTEAFF. The CDR3 coding sequence is TGTGCCAGTAGTATACAGGGTGGTACTGAAGCTTTCTTT. The full variable domain, in which reference TRBV19 and TRBJ1-1 provide the parts outside the CDR3, is DGGITQSPKYLFRKEGQNVTLSCEQNLNHDAMYWYRQDPGQGLRLIYYSQIVNDFQKGDIAEGYSVSREKKESFPLTVTSAQKNPTAFYLCASSIQGGTEAFFGQGTRLTVV.

At least ten counts were recorded for this clonotype. The V gene is TRBV5-1, the J gene TRBJ2-5; D is perhaps TRBD2 (6 bases). V lost 0 bases and J lost 6, with 12 bases in between. CDR3 size: 14 residues. Germline-derived CDR1 and CDR2 are SGHRS and YFSETQ. The DNA for the CDR3 is TGCGCCAGCAGCTTGGATCCGGGGGTGAAGACCCAGTACTTC. Its translation is CASSLDPGVKTQYF.

This clonotype was seen a handful of times. The chain combines TRBV4-3 with TRBJ2-5; TRBD2 aligns across 8 bases. Per the germline V gene, CDR1 is LGHNA and CDR2 is YSLEER. The V segment lost 1 base and the J segment 5 bases; nucleotides outside the gene matches: 3. The CDR3 contains 14 residues. This chain's CDR3 is CASSQATGGETQYF. CDR3 DNA sequence: TGCGCCAGCAGCCAAGCAACGGGAGGGGAGACCCAGTACTTC.

This clonotype was recorded many times. The chain carries TRBV6-2 or TRBV6-3 and TRBJ2-7; D might be TRBD2 (6 bases). V was clipped by 5 bases and J by 6 bases, with 17 bases between them. Per the germline V gene, CDR1 is MNHEY and CDR2 is SVGEGT. The CDR3 length is 14 residues. The CDR3 spells CASSVAAISGEQYF. The CDR3 region has the DNA TGTGCCAGCAGTGTAGCGGCGATATCAGGCGAGCAGTACTTC.

This clonotype was counted between two and nine times. The V call is TRBV5-1, the J call TRBJ2-7, with TRBD1 identical over 9 bases. The germline V gene has CDR1 SGHRS and CDR2 YFSETQ. V was clipped by 4 bases and J by 1 base; unmatched bases: 6. The CDR3 covers 15 residues. CDR3 loop: CASSKGQGVSYEQYF. Written as DNA, the CDR3 is TGCGCCAGCAGCAAGGGACAGGGAGTTTCCTACGAGCAGTACTTC.

A note on this clonotype: Being one base from a much bigger clone, this may be a read error. V and J are TRBV4-3 and TRBJ2-1, with TRBD2 matching over 11 bases. Germline V gene data show CDR1 as LGHNA and CDR2 as YSLEER. CDR3 length equals 19 residues. CDR3: CSSSLGLAAKPFSYNEQFF. Here the CDR3 DNA reads TGCTCCAGCAGCCTGGGACTAGCGGCCAAACCCTTCTCCTACAATGAGCAGTTCTTC.

In its sample, this clonotype was seen a few times. The rearrangement uses TRBV20-1 and TRBJ2-1, with D hard to call. This CDR3 comprises 13 residues. Per germline, CDR1 DFQATT and CDR2 SNEGSKA (reference sequence). Trimming left V 2 bases short and J 6 bases short, with 11 bases between. The CDR3 coding sequence is TGCAGTGCTAGAAATCGGCTACTCAATGAGCAGTTCTTC. Translation: CSARNRLLNEQFF.

Only a few counts were recorded for this clonotype. The V and J genes are TRBV7-2 and TRBJ2-1; possible D gene TRBD1, 5 bases. The V gene lost 5 bases and the J gene lost 9 bases, with 11 bases spanning the gap. CDR1 is SGHTA, CDR2 FQGNSA, per germline. CDR3 size: 12 residues. The CDR3 coding sequence is TGTGCCAGCAGCCCCCAGGGTAGTGAGCAGTTCTTC. Protein sequence: CASSPQGSEQFF.

The genes are TRBV5-6 and TRBJ1-2, with D tentatively TRBD1 (6 bases). The CDR3 sequence is 16 residues long. Deletions cut 0 bases from V and 2 bases from J, with 14 bases between. CDR1 and CDR2 (germline): SGHDT, YYEEEE. CDR3 nucleotide sequence: TGTGCCAGCAGCTTGGGTATACGGGACACGAACTATGGCTACACCTTC. As protein: CASSLGIRDTNYGYTF.

This clonotype occurred a few times. The chain has TRBV5-4 and TRBJ2-3; 8 bases map to TRBD2. Per the germline V gene, CDR1 is SGHNT and CDR2 is YYREEE (reference sequence). This CDR3 contains 15 residues. V lost 0 bases to trimming and J lost 7 bases; unmatched junction nucleotides: 7. The CDR3 reads CASSLGGSGMNTQYF. The CDR3 DNA follows: TGTGCCAGCAGCTTGGGAGGTAGCGGGATGAATACGCAGTATTTT.

This clonotype was counted only a few times. DNA for the CDR3: TGTGCCAGCAGCTTGGTCGGGAGGGGTTCCAATGAGCAGTTCTTC. Amino acid sequence: CASSLVGRGSNEQFF. The rearrangement links TRBV7-9 to TRBJ2-1; 8 nucleotides match TRBD2. The CDR3 totals 15 residues. Germline V CDR1 and CDR2: SEHNR, FQNEAQ (reference sequence). V shed 3 bases, J shed 6 bases, and the junction held 7 bases outside the gene matches.

The chain employs TRBV7-9 and TRBJ1-1; 8 bases map to TRBD1. The CDR3 is 15 residues long. The V and J ends lost 3 bases and 6 bases, in that order; junction bases with no gene match: 9. In germline, CDR1 is SEHNR, CDR2 FQNEAQ (reference sequence). This chain's CDR3 is CASSLTGAVGPEAFF. As DNA, the CDR3 is TGTGCCAGCAGCTTGACAGGGGCTGTGGGCCCTGAAGCTTTCTTT.

This clonotype appeared many times. The chain uses TRBV30 and TRBJ2-7; 7 positions match TRBD1. The V and J ends lost 5 bases and 0 bases, in that order; junction bases with no gene match: 7. The CDR3 spans 14 residues. Per germline, CDR1 GTSNPN and CDR2 SVGIG (reference sequence). In DNA form, the CDR3 reads TGTGCCTGGGACAAAGGGGGCAGCTCCTACGAGCAGTACTTC. As protein: CAWDKGGSSYEQYF.

The genes are TRBV6-6 and TRBJ2-3; D possibly matches TRBD1 or TRBD2 (5 bases each). With 2 bases removed from V and 2 bases from J, the gap between germline ends came to 11 bases. Germline lookup yields CDR1 MNHNY and CDR2 SVGAGI (reference sequence). This CDR3 has 15 residues. CDR3 region: CASSYAGTPTDTQYF. In nucleotides, the CDR3 is TGTGCCAGCAGTTACGCTGGGACCCCCACAGATACGCAGTATTTT.